One TCR beta chain is described in this entry. All of the isolated RNA was reverse transcribed, so expressed TCRB transcripts were sequenced. Clones were read by immunoSEQ multiplex PCR, and TCRdb kept only the in-frame ones, dropping some. This sample has over 500,000 clones, with 15% found just once. This entry belongs to a study of beta chain features in type 1 diabetes. Trimming pared 5 bases from V and 4 bases from J, leaving 15 bases between. Germline assignment: CDR1 SEHNR and CDR2 FQNEAQ (reference sequence). There are 16 residues in the CDR3. The source of this sequence is a man between 18 and 29 years old in good health. The chain combines TRBV7-9 with TRBJ1-6; D perhaps matches TRBD1 (6 bases). Material for sequencing was naive CD4+ T cells from blood. The CDR3 DNA sequence: TGTGCCAGCAGCCAGCAGGGGCCGCGGTATAATTCACCCCTCCACTTT. This encodes CASSQQGPRYNSPLHF.